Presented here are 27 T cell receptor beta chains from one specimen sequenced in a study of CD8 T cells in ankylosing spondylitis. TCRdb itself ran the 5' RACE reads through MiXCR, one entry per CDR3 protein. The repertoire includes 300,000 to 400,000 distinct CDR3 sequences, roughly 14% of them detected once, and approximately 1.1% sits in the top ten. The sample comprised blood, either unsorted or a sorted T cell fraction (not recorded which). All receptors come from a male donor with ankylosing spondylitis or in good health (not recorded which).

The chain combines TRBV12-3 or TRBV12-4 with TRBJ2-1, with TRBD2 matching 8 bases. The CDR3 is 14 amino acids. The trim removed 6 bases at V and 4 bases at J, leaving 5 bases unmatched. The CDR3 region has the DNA TGTGCCAGCAGACCCCCGGGGGGGTACAATGAGCAGTTCTTC. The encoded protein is CASRPPGGYNEQFF.

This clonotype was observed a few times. The CDR3 DNA reads TGTGCCAGCAGCCCGAGCGCCAAAAACATTCAGTACTTC. As protein: CASSPSAKNIQYF. The rearrangement uses TRBV7-9 and TRBJ2-4; no definite D call. This CDR3 contains 13 residues. Trimming removed 5 bases from V and 1 base from J, with 6 bases in between. Germline V lookup: CDR1 SEHNR, CDR2 FQNEAQ (reference sequence).

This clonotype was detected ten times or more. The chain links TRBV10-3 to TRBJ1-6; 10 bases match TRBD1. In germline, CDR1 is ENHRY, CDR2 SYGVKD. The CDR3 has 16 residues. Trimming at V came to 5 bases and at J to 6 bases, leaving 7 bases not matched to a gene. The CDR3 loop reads CAISTTGGIGNSPLHF. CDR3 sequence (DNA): TGTGCCATCAGTACGACAGGGGGCATTGGTAATTCACCCCTCCACTTT.

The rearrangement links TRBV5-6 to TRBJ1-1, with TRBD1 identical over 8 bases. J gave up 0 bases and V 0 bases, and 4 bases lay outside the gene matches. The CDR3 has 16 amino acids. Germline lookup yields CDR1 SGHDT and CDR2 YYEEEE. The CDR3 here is CASSLDRGNLNTEAFF. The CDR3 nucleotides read TGTGCCAGCAGCTTGGACAGGGGGAACCTGAACACTGAAGCTTTCTTT.

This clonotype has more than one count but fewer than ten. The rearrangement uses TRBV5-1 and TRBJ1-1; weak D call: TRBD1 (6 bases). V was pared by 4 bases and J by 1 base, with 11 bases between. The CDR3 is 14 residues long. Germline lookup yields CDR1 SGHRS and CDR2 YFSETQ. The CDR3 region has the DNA TGCGCCAGCAGCCAGGGACACGGGAACACTGAAGCTTTCTTT. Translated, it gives CASSQGHGNTEAFF.

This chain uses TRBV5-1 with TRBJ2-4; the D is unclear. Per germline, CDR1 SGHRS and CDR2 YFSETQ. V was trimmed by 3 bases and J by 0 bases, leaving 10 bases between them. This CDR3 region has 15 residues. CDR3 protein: CASSSPDLAKNIQYF. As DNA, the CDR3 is TGCGCCAGCAGCTCACCTGATTTAGCCAAAAACATTCAGTACTTC.

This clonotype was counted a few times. The CDR3 DNA reads as TGTGCCAGCAGGGCTTGGGACGGTGAAGCTTTCTTT. Protein: CASRAWDGEAFF. The chain recombines TRBV3-1 with TRBJ1-1; TRBD1 might be the D (5 bases). Germline CDR1 is LGHDT and CDR2 is YNNKEL (reference sequence). The CDR3 spans 12 residues. Trimming shortened V by 6 bases and J by 7 bases, and 12 bases separated the two germline ends. The whole variable domain, remainder taken from reference TRBV3-1 and TRBJ1-1, is DTAVSQTPKYLVTQMGNDKSIKCEQNLGHDTMYWYKQDSKKFLKIMFSYNNKELIINETVPNRFSPKSPDKAHLNLHINSLELGDSAVYFCASRAWDGEAFFGQGTRLTVV.

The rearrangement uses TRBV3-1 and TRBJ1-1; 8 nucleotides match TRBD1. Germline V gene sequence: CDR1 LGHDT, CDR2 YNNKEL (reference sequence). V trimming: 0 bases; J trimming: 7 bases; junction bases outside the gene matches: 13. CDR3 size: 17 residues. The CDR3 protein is CASSQDLRTGNRGEAFF. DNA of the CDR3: TGTGCCAGCAGCCAAGATCTACGGACAGGGAATAGAGGTGAAGCTTTCTTT.

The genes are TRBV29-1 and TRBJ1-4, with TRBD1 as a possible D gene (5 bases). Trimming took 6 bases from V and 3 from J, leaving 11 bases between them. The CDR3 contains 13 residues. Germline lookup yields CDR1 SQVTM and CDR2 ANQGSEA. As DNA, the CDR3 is TGCAGCGTAAGGGGTTCGGCTAATGAAAAACTGTTTTTT. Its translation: CSVRGSANEKLFF.

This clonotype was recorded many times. The CDR3 sequence: CASSLPGEWNGYTF. The CDR3 DNA reads TGTGCCAGCAGCCTCCCGGGAGAGTGGAATGGCTACACCTTC. The chain combines TRBV12-3 or TRBV12-4 with TRBJ1-2; D not certain. V lost 6 bases and J lost 6, with 17 bases in between. This CDR3 comprises 14 residues.

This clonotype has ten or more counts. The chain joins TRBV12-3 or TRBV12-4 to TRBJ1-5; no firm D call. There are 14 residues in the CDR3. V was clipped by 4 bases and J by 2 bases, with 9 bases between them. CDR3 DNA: TGTGCCAGCAGTTCGTTGGGAGGCAATCAGCCCCAGCATTTT. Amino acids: CASSSLGGNQPQHF.

For the CDR3, the DNA is TGCAGTGCCTCAGGGCGCGGGAGTTACCAGGAGCAGTACTTC. Its protein product is CSASGRGSYQEQYF. This chain connects TRBV20-1 to TRBJ2-7; 7 nucleotides match TRBD2. The germline gives CDR1 DFQATT, CDR2 SNEGSKA (reference sequence). This CDR3 spans 14 amino acids. Trimming cost V 6 bases and J 7 bases; bases outside gene matches: 15.

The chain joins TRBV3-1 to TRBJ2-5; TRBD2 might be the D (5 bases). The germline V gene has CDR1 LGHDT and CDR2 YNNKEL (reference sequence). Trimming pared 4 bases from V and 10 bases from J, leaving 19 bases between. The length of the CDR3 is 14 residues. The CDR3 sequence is CASSRRDYTKSQYF. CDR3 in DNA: TGTGCCAGCAGCCGTCGGGATTATACGAAGAGCCAGTACTTC.

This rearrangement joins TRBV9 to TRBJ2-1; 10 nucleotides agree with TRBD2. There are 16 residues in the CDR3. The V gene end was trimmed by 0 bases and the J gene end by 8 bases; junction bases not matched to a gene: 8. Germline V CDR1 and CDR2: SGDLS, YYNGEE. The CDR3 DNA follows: TGTGCCAGCAGCGTAGGTAGACTAGCGGGCTTCGATGAGCAGTTCTTC. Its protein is CASSVGRLAGFDEQFF.

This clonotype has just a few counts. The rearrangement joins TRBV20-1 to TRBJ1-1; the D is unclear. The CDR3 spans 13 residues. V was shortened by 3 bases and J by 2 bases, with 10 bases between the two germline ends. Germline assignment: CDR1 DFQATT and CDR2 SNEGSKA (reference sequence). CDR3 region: CSASSGTNTEAFF. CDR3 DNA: TGCAGTGCTAGTTCGGGAACCAACACTGAAGCTTTCTTT.

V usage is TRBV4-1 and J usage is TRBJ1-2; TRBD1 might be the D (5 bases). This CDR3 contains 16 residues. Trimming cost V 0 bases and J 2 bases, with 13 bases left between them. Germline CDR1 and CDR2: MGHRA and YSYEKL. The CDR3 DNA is TGCGCCAGCAGCCAAGATTGGAGGGGCTCGAACTATGGCTACACCTTC. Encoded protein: CASSQDWRGSNYGYTF.

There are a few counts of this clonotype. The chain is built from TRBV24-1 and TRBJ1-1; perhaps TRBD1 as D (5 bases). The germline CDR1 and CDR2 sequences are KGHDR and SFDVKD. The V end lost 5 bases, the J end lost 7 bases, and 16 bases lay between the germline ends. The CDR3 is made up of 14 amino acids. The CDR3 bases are TGTGCCACCAGTGGTTTCCCGGGGCCGGATGAAGCTTTCTTT. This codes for CATSGFPGPDEAFF.

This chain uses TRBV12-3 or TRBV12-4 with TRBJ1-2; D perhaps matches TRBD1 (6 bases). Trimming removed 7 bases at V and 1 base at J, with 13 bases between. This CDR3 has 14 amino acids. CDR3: CASKRVQGNYGYTF. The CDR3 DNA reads TGTGCCAGCAAGAGAGTACAGGGTAACTATGGCTACACCTTC.

CDR3 sequence reads: CASTRTGTDTQYF. Written as DNA, the CDR3 is TGTGCCAGCACAAGGACAGGCACAGATACGCAGTATTTT. The J gene is TRBJ2-3, the V gene TRBV6-6; a possible D gene is TRBD1 (6 bases). CDR1 and CDR2 from the germline V gene are MNHNY and SVGAGI (reference sequence). This CDR3 is 13 amino acids long. V was shortened by 7 bases and J by 1 base, with 9 bases between the two germline ends.

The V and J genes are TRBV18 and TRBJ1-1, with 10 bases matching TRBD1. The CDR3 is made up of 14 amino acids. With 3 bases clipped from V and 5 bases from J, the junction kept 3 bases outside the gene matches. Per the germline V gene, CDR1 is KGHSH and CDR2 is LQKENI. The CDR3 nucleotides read TGTGCCAGCTCACCCACGGGACAGGGGACTGAAGCTTTCTTT. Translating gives CASSPTGQGTEAFF.

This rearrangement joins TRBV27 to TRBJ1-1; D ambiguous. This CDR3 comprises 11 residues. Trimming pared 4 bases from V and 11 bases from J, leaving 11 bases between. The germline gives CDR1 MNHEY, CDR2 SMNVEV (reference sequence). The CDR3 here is CASSSPLEAFF. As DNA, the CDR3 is TGTGCCAGCAGTTCTCCCCTTGAGGCTTTCTTT.

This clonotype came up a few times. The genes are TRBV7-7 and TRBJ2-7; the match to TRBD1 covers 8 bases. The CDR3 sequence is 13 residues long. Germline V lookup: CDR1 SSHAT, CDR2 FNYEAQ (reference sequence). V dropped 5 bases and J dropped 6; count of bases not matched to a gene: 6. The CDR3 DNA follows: TGTGCCAGCAGCGTGGACAGGGACGGCGAGCAGTACTTC. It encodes CASSVDRDGEQYF.

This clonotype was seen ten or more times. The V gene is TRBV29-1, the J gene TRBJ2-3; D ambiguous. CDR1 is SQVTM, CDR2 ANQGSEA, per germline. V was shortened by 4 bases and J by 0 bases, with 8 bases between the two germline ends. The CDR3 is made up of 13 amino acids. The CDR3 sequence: CSVGTASTDTQYF. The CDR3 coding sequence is TGCAGCGTTGGAACCGCAAGCACAGATACGCAGTATTTT.

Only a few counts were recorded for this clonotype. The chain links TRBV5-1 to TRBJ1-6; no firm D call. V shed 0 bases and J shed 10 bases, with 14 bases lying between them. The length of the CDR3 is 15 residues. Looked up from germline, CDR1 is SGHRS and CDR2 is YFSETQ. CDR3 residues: CASSLEVDGVSPLHF. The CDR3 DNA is TGCGCCAGCAGCTTGGAAGTCGACGGGGTCTCACCCCTCCACTTT.

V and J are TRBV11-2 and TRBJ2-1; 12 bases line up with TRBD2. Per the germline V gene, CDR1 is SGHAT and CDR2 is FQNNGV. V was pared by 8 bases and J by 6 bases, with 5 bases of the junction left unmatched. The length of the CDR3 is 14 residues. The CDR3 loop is CASSSGGAPNEQFF. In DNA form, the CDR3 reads TGTGCCAGCTCTAGCGGGGGGGCGCCCAATGAGCAGTTCTTC.

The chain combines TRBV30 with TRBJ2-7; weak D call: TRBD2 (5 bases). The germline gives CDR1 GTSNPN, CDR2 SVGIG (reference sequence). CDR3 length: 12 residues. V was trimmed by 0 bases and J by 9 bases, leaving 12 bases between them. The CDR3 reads CAWSVPGGGQYF. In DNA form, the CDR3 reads TGTGCCTGGAGTGTTCCGGGCGGAGGGCAGTACTTC. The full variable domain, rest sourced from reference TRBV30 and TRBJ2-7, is SQTIHQWPATLVQPVGSPLSLECTVEGTSNPNLYWYRQAAGRGLQLLFYSVGIGQISSEVPQNLSASRPQDRQFILSSKKLLLSDSGFYLCAWSVPGGGQYFGPGTRLTVT.

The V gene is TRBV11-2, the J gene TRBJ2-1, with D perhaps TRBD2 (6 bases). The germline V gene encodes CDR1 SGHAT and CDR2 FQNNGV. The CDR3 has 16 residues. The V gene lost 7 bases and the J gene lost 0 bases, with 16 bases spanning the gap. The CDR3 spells CASTPGGKSSYNEQFF. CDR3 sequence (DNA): TGTGCCAGCACCCCTGGGGGGAAAAGCTCCTACAATGAGCAGTTCTTC.